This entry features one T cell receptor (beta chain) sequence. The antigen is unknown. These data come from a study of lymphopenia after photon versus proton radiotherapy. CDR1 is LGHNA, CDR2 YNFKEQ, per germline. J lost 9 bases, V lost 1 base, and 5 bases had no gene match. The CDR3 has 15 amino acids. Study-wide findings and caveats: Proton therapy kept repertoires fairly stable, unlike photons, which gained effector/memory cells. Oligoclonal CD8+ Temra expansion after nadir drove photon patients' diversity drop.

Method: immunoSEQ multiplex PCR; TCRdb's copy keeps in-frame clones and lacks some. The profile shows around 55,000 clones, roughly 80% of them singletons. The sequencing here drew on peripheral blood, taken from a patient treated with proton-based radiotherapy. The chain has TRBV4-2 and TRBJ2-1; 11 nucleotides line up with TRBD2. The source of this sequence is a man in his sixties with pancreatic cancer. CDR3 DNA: TGTGCCAGCAGCCAAGGTGGGCTAGCGGGAGGTGAGCAGTTCTTC. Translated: CASSQGGLAGGEQFF.